These 26 T cell receptor beta chains were sequenced from one sample in a study of shared T cell receptors in the human thymus. Repertoires were generated with immunoSEQ multiplex PCR, while TCRdb's copy carries only in-frame clones and drops some. The sample consists of 600,000 to 900,000 clones, approximately 83% of them appearing once. The data were also submitted as part of a second study, on human thymus T cells.

The sequencing input was thymocytes. These TCRs come from a girl under three years old with a congenital heart defect.

The chain uses TRBV5-4 and TRBJ1-3; no clear D gene. This CDR3 is built from 18 residues. Germline V lookup: CDR1 SGHNT, CDR2 YYREEE (reference sequence). V shed 0 bases and J shed 4 bases, with 20 bases lying between them. The CDR3 reads CASSLDGVKVESGNTIYF. CDR3 DNA sequence: TGTGCCAGCAGCTTGGACGGGGTGAAGGTCGAGAGCGGAAACACCATATATTTT.

This sequence joins TRBV27 and TRBJ2-6; TRBD1 matches at 7 bases. In germline, CDR1 is MNHEY, CDR2 SMNVEV (reference sequence). The CDR3 is made up of 15 amino acids. With V trimmed by 8 bases and J by 4 bases, 8 bases remained unmatched. This CDR3 reads CASCRQGSGANVLTF. In nucleotides, the CDR3 is TGTGCCAGCTGCCGACAGGGATCCGGGGCCAACGTCCTGACTTTC.

The chain recombines TRBV4-1 with TRBJ2-7; possible D gene TRBD1, 6 bases. The CDR3 totals 17 residues. The germline V gene has CDR1 MGHRA and CDR2 YSYEKL. V was clipped by 2 bases and J by 0 bases, with 17 bases between them. In DNA, the CDR3 is TGCGCCAGCAGCCAAACCCTCCGGGACACAAGCTCCTACGAGCAGTACTTC. The encoded protein is CASSQTLRDTSSYEQYF.

This rearrangement joins TRBV5-6 to TRBJ1-5, with 7 bases matching TRBD1. This CDR3 is built from 14 residues. V was clipped by 1 base and J by 6 bases; unmatched bases: 4. The germline V gene has CDR1 SGHDT and CDR2 YYEEEE. For the CDR3, the DNA is TGTGCCAGCAGCTTGAGACAGGGAGCTCAGCCCCAGCATTTT. This translates into CASSLRQGAQPQHF.

The chain carries TRBV6-5 and TRBJ1-4, with 8 bases aligning to TRBD1. The germline CDR1 and CDR2 sequences are MNHEY and SVGAGI. J gave up 4 bases and V 5 bases, and 6 bases lay outside the gene matches. The CDR3 consists of 15 residues. Here the CDR3 DNA reads TGTGCCAGCAGTCCCGCGACAGGGGATAATGAAAAACTGTTTTTT. Its translation: CASSPATGDNEKLFF.

The chain is built from TRBV11-2 and TRBJ2-7, with a weak D call TRBD1 (6 bases). V was shortened by 5 bases and J by 2 bases, with 22 bases between the two germline ends. Looked up from germline, CDR1 is SGHAT and CDR2 is FQNNGV. The CDR3 is 17 amino acids. In DNA form, the CDR3 reads TGTGCCAGCAGCGAGGGAGTAGGGGGTTACAGCACCTACGAGCAGTACTTC. Protein sequence: CASSEGVGGYSTYEQYF.

The table lists this clone with a count of one. The chain joins TRBV29-1 to TRBJ1-3, with D possibly TRBD1 on 5 matching bases. Germline CDR1 SQVTM, CDR2 ANQGSEA. This CDR3 is built from 15 residues. V shed 1 base and J shed 0 bases, with 10 bases lying between them. CDR3 loop: CSVEARGGSGNTIYF. DNA for the CDR3: TGCAGCGTTGAAGCAAGGGGAGGCTCTGGAAACACCATATATTTT.

The chain couples TRBV4-1 to TRBJ2-3; 9 bases fit TRBD2. Unmatched junction bases numbered 14, after V lost 0 bases and J lost 4 bases. This CDR3 region has 19 residues. Per the germline V gene, CDR1 is MGHRA and CDR2 is YSYEKL. As DNA, the CDR3 is TGCGCCAGCAGCCAAGAACCGACCTGGCTAGCGGGGTTGGCAGATACGCAGTATTTT. This encodes CASSQEPTWLAGLADTQYF.

This chain joins TRBV5-1 and TRBJ2-3, with a possible D match to TRBD2 (6 bases). Germline V CDR1 and CDR2: SGHRS, YFSETQ. Trimming stripped 4 bases from V and 0 bases from J, with 12 bases between. There are 15 residues in the CDR3. CDR3: CASSLRLDSTDTQYF. CDR3 sequence (DNA): TGCGCCAGCAGCCTAAGACTAGACAGCACAGATACGCAGTATTTT.

This clone was recorded a few times. The chain carries TRBV5-6 and TRBJ1-2; D is undetermined. The CDR3 consists of 11 residues. Per germline, CDR1 SGHDT and CDR2 YYEEEE. Trimming shortened V by 2 bases and J by 8 bases, and 7 bases separated the two germline ends. CDR3 amino acids: CASSFLEGYTF. The CDR3 DNA reads as TGTGCCAGCAGCTTCTTAGAGGGCTACACCTTC. Together with reference TRBV5-6 and TRBJ1-2, the CDR3 gives the full variable domain: DAGVTQSPTHLIKTRGQQVTLRCSPKSGHDTVSWYQQALGQGPQFIFQYYEEEERQRGNFPDRFSGHQFPNYSSELNVNALLLGDSALYLCASSFLEGYTFGSGTRLTVV.

The rearrangement joins TRBV28 to TRBJ1-1; TRBD1 is a possible D gene (5 bases). The germline gives CDR1 MDHEN, CDR2 SYDVKM. The CDR3 spans 11 residues. The V end lost 6 bases, the J end lost 7 bases, and 9 bases lay between the germline ends. CDR3 loop: CASRRQLEAFF. CDR3 coding DNA: TGTGCCAGCAGACGACAGCTTGAAGCTTTCTTT.

The gene calls are TRBV5-1 and TRBJ2-2, with a tentative D call TRBD1 (8 bases). Trimming pared 2 bases from V and 0 bases from J, leaving 14 bases between. This CDR3 is 17 amino acids long. Germline CDR1 reads SGHRS; CDR2 reads YFSETQ. The CDR3 reads CASSFWEGQANTGELFF. The CDR3 DNA follows: TGCGCCAGCAGCTTCTGGGAGGGACAGGCGAACACCGGGGAGCTGTTTTTT.

The V call is TRBV5-1, the J call TRBJ1-1, with TRBD1 matching over 9 bases. Germline trimming cut 1 base from V and 4 bases from J; bases unmatched to any gene: 11. The CDR3 consists of 17 residues. Germline CDR1 SGHRS, CDR2 YFSETQ. The CDR3 is CASSLPRDRERGTEAFF. For the CDR3, the DNA is TGCGCCAGCAGCTTGCCCCGGGACAGGGAACGGGGCACTGAAGCTTTCTTT.

CDR3 sequence (DNA): TGTGCCAGCAGCGGAGGGCCCAGCTCCTACGAGCAGTACTTC. Residues: CASSGGPSSYEQYF. The V call is TRBV9, the J call TRBJ2-7; TRBD2 might be the D (5 bases). The V gene's germline CDR1 is SGDLS and CDR2 YYNGEE. CDR3 length equals 14 residues. Trimming removed 3 bases at V and 0 bases at J, with 10 bases between.

This chain joins TRBV2 and TRBJ2-1; no clear D gene. The CDR3 length is 11 residues. V lost 11 bases to trimming and J lost 8 bases, with 13 bases between them. Germline lookup yields CDR1 SNHLY and CDR2 FYNNEI. CDR3 amino acids: CAAFEVDEQFF. CDR3 coding DNA: TGTGCCGCCTTCGAGGTGGATGAGCAGTTCTTC.

This chain uses TRBV5-1 with TRBJ1-1; D not certain. CDR1 is SGHRS and CDR2 is YFSETQ in the germline V gene. With 0 bases removed from V and 5 bases from J, the gap between germline ends came to 26 bases. The CDR3 is made up of 19 amino acids. The CDR3 sequence is CASSLVAPPQMMAKTEAFF. In DNA form, the CDR3 reads TGCGCCAGCAGCTTGGTCGCACCCCCGCAGATGATGGCCAAAACTGAAGCTTTCTTT.

The chain employs TRBV15 and TRBJ1-5; D is perhaps TRBD1 (5 bases). The CDR3 totals 15 residues. V lost 4 bases, J lost 4 bases, and 14 bases lay in between. The germline V gene has CDR1 LNHNV and CDR2 YYDKDF (reference sequence). The chain's CDR3 is CATSIGEGPNQPQHF. The CDR3, as DNA: TGTGCCACCAGCATCGGGGAGGGGCCAAATCAGCCCCAGCATTTT.

Remarks on this clone: In the same sample, other DNA sequences code for this CDR3. V and J are TRBV4-1 and TRBJ1-6, with D perhaps matching TRBD1 (5 bases). V lost 3 bases to trimming and J lost 5 bases, with 17 bases between them. Per germline, CDR1 MGHRA and CDR2 YSYEKL. This CDR3 spans 17 amino acids. The CDR3 loop is CASSHPEPQGNNSPLHF. Written as DNA, the CDR3 is TGCGCCAGCAGCCATCCGGAGCCCCAGGGAAATAATTCACCCCTCCACTTT.

The chain employs TRBV28 and TRBJ1-5; possible D gene TRBD1, 6 bases. CDR1 is MDHEN and CDR2 is SYDVKM in the germline V gene. The CDR3 is made up of 17 amino acids. Trimming took 4 bases from V and 3 from J, leaving 19 bases between them. The CDR3 DNA reads as TGTGCCAGCAGTTACCCTAATGGGGGGGCATACAATCAGCCCCAGCATTTT. This translates into CASSYPNGGAYNQPQHF.

The chain links TRBV12-5 to TRBJ2-7; 9 nucleotides align to TRBD1. Trimming removed 6 bases from V and 5 bases from J; junction bases left unmatched: 14. CDR1 and CDR2 from the germline V gene are LGHNT and FRNRAP. The CDR3 runs 16 residues. CDR3 protein: CASGPSPGTGFNEQYF. The CDR3 DNA is TGTGCTAGTGGCCCTTCCCCCGGGACAGGGTTCAACGAGCAGTACTTC.

This clone turned up a few times. The chain uses TRBV6-5 and TRBJ1-2, with TRBD1 as a possible D gene (6 bases). Germline V gene sequence: CDR1 MNHEY, CDR2 SVGAGI. The CDR3 has 15 amino acids. Between the trimmed V and J ends, which lost 5 bases and 6 bases, there was a span of 19 bases. The chain's CDR3 is CASSRERTEGDGYTF. The CDR3 region has the DNA TGTGCCAGCAGTCGGGAACGGACAGAAGGGGATGGCTACACCTTC.

The chain employs TRBV4-2 and TRBJ1-4; 7 nucleotides agree with TRBD1. Germline assignment: CDR1 LGHNA and CDR2 YNFKEQ. CDR3 size: 14 residues. Germline trimming cut 3 bases from V and 7 bases from J; bases unmatched to any gene: 5. The CDR3: CASSHRGMGEKLFF. In DNA form, the CDR3 reads TGTGCCAGCAGCCACAGGGGGATGGGTGAAAAACTGTTTTTT.

This clone was observed a single time. The gene calls are TRBV7-3 and TRBJ1-1; tentative D call: TRBD1 (6 bases). The V and J ends lost 8 bases and 8 bases respectively, with 18 bases between them. Germline V CDR1 and CDR2: SGHTA, FQGTGA. The CDR3 has 13 amino acids. The CDR3 sequence: CASGPGKRGEAFF. CDR3 nucleotide sequence: TGTGCCAGCGGACCAGGGAAGAGGGGGGAAGCTTTCTTT.

The chain has TRBV25-1 and TRBJ1-5, with 10 nucleotides matching TRBD1. V lost 6 bases to trimming and J lost 5 bases; unmatched junction nucleotides: 10. The CDR3 spans 16 residues. The germline gives CDR1 MGHDK, CDR2 SYGVNS. The CDR3 sequence: CASSPGQGGGYQPQHF. CDR3 nucleotides: TGTGCCAGCAGCCCTGGACAGGGGGGTGGCTATCAGCCCCAGCATTTT.

The rearrangement uses TRBV6-1 and TRBJ2-2; possibly TRBD2 for D (5 bases). Germline loops: CDR1 MNHNS, CDR2 SASEGT. The CDR3 is 15 residues long. V was shortened by 1 base and J by 5 bases, with 11 bases between the two germline ends. As DNA, the CDR3 is TGTGCCAGCAGTGAAGTGAGGACTGAGACCGGGGAGCTGTTTTTT. It encodes CASSEVRTETGELFF.

This chain links TRBV6-5 with TRBJ1-5; D ambiguous. The length of the CDR3 is 13 residues. Per germline, CDR1 MNHEY and CDR2 SVGAGI. V dropped 3 bases and J dropped 7 bases, with 10 bases sitting between them. The CDR3 DNA is TGTGCCAGCAGTTATGGTCGGTCCCAGCCCCAGCATTTT. As protein: CASSYGRSQPQHF.